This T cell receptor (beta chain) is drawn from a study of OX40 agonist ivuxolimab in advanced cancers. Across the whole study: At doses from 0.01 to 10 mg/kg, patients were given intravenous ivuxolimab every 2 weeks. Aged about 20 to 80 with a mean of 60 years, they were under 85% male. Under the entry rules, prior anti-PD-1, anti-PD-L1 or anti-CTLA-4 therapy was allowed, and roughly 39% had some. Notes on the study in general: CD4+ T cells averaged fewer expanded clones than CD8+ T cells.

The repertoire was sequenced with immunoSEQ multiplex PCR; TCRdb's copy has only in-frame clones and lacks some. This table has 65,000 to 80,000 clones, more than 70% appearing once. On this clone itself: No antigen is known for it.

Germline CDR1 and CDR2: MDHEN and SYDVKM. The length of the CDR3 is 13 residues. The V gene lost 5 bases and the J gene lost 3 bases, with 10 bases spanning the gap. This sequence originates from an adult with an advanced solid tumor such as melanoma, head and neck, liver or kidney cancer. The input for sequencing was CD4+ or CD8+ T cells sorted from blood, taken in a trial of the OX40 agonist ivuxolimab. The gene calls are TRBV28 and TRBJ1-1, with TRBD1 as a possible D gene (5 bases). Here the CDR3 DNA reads TGTGCCAGCAGTAGACCGGGGGACACTGAAGCTTTCTTT. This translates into CASSRPGDTEAFF.